Included here is one TCR beta chain sequence, with context. Seattle patient enrollment occurred during active infection, with longitudinal follow-up thereafter. These data come from a study of blood T cell repertoires in COVID-19. Background on the study: Sources were T cells, B-cell-depleted T cells, or PBMCs; the material itself was cDNA or gDNA.

Authors' data handling: Amplified reference gene primers provided the basis for estimating nucleated cell counts. Produced via immunoSEQ multiplex PCR; TCRdb's table is partial and in-frame only. D and trimming come from the DNA, and the V and J calls and clone size come from that table. Among around 210,000 clones, roughly 85% were seen once, and the ten largest hold 4.5% to 5.5%. The CDR3 is 14 residues long. Germline CDR1 SNHLY, CDR2 FYNNEI. After removal of 6 bases from V and 1 base from J, the junction contained 4 bases not matched to a gene. The chain links TRBV2 to TRBJ1-1; TRBD1 matches 8 bases. The TCR originated in a man aged 50-60 years with COVID-19, enrolled during active disease. The sample taken for sequencing was peripheral blood. The CDR3 DNA follows: TGTGCCAGCAGCGTAGGGACAGGGAACACTGAAGCTTTCTTT. Translated: CASSVGTGNTEAFF.